This T cell receptor (beta chain) was observed in a study of OX40 agonist ivuxolimab in advanced cancers. Broadly, across the study: Ivuxolimab was an agonistic, fully human IgG2 monoclonal antibody directed against OX40 (CD134), a costimulatory receptor. The monotherapy dose-escalation portion (N of about 52 patients) of the phase I ivuxolimab trial is reported in the paper. Intravenous ivuxolimab was administered to patients every 2 weeks at six dose levels: 0.01, 0.1, 0.3, 1.5, 3 and 10 mg/kg. In the dose-escalation cohort, 65% to 85% of patients were male, and the mean age was around 65 years with a range of roughly 20 to 80. Three dose-escalation patients achieved partial responses, one with hepatocellular carcinoma and two with cutaneous melanoma. Peripheral TCRbeta sequencing aimed to test whether ivuxolimab altered TCR sequence diversity and caused clonal T-cell expansion. Patients were allowed to have had prior anti-PD-1, anti-PD-L1 or anti-CTLA-4 therapy, and 40% of the dose-escalation patients had previously received checkpoint inhibitors. Among the roughly 52 dose-escalation patients, around 20 had hepatocellular carcinoma, about 15 melanoma, 9 renal cell carcinoma and 9 head and neck cancer.

Patients with autoimmune disease history or receiving systemic immunosuppression were excluded from the trial. In every dose cohort, peripheral blood was drawn for TCR sequencing at baseline, cycle 4 day 1, and cycle 7 day 1. Samples were obtained from an open-label, multicenter, first-in-human phase I dose-escalation trial of ivuxolimab. Adults with locally advanced or metastatic head and neck squamous cell, hepatocellular, melanoma or renal cell carcinoma were enrolled in the trial. Before TCR sequencing, CD4+ and CD8+ T cells were separately sorted from peripheral blood. For sequencing of the TCRbeta CDR3 region, genomic DNA was extracted from the sorted cells. TCRbeta CDR3 regions were sequenced using the immunoSEQ Assay. In TCRdb, the immuneACCESS table is reduced to in-frame sequences with V and J assigned. These tables do not hold every clone; where another copy was compared, an unresolved V gene accounts for under half, and the others remain unexplained. Across this sample there are 43,000 or so clones, with around nine tenths seen only once. The ten largest clones represent 0.85% to 1.2% of the sample.

CDR1 and CDR2, looked up from the germline V gene, are MGHRA and YSYEKL. V loses 1 base of germline sequence and J loses 8 bases, and the interval between the two ends is 18 bases. Spanning cysteine to phenylalanine, the CDR3 consists of 17 amino acids. The sequence is cut down to CDR3 DNA, 51 bases in frame from base 1. This clone has just one count. Its antigen specificity is not known. The sample holds no much larger clone one base away, and base qualities are not on file. General study outcomes and caveats: The antigen specificity of the peripheral T cells that underwent clonal expansion was not determined. Low levels of normalized T-cell clonal expansion were also shown by some nonresponding patients. Partial responders in the 0.1-3.0 mg/kg groups had among the lowest normalized peripheral clonal expansion, especially among CD8+ T cells. After ivuxolimab, expanded clones were on average more numerous among CD8+ T cells than among CD4+ T cells. At doses from 0.1 to 3.0 mg/kg, clonal expansion was seen in both CD4+ and CD8+ blood T cells between baseline and week 6.

The sequenced sample was CD4+ or CD8+ T cells sorted from blood, obtained in a trial of the OX40 agonist ivuxolimab. This TCR was sampled from an adult with an advanced solid tumor such as melanoma, head and neck, liver or kidney cancer. The sequence links TRBV4-1 to TRBJ1-6; no D gene is confidently identified. The sequenced DNA is TGCGCCAGCAGCCAAGCATTTACCGATGTGTTGGATTCACCCCTCCACTTT. Translated, this is CASSQAFTDVLDSPLHF.